These 12 T cell receptor beta chains were all obtained from the same sample, sequenced in a study of blood T cells in healthy people across ages. A second PCR, run for about 6 to 11 cycles, used a sample-barcoded 5' primer plus a J-beta primer mix. TCRdb fed the 5' RACE reads into MiXCR, producing one record per CDR3 protein. The data hold approximately 400,000 distinct CDR3 sequences, with approximately 52% observed a single time. The sequencing input was blood. Receptor source: a man aged 60 to 69 in good health.

This rearrangement joins TRBV5-1 to TRBJ2-3; the D gene could be TRBD1 or TRBD2 (5 bases each). The germline V and J ends were trimmed by 4 bases and 1 base, with 10 bases remaining between them. The germline V gene has CDR1 SGHRS and CDR2 YFSETQ. The CDR3 totals 14 residues. The CDR3 loop reads CASSPWGRTDTQYF. The DNA for the CDR3 is TGCGCCAGCAGCCCCTGGGGACGCACAGATACGCAGTATTTT.

This clonotype was counted a few times. The chain carries TRBV20-1 and TRBJ2-5; a weak D match, TRBD2 (6 bases). The CDR3 totals 14 residues. V was cut by 3 bases and J by 4 bases, with 15 bases left in between. CDR1 and CDR2 from the germline V gene are DFQATT and SNEGSKA (reference sequence). CDR3 residues: CSASGGAPRETQYF. For the CDR3, the DNA is TGCAGTGCTAGCGGGGGAGCCCCGCGAGAGACCCAGTACTTC.

The sample holds a few counts of this clonotype. Being one base from a much bigger clone, this may be a read error. The chain joins TRBV7-9 to TRBJ2-7; 10 nucleotides align to TRBD2. The germline gives CDR1 SEHNR, CDR2 FQNEAQ (reference sequence). V shed 5 bases and J 7 bases; nucleotides not matched to a gene: 5. The CDR3 sequence is 13 residues long. CDR3 DNA sequence: TGTGCCAGCAGCCTATCTAGCGGGAGAGAGCAGTACTTC. The encoded protein is CASSLSSGREQYF.

V and J are TRBV7-2 and TRBJ2-1; tentatively, D is TRBD2 (7 bases). Matching the DNA end better, TRBJ2-7 makes the J call doubtful. The CDR3 has 16 amino acids. CDR1 is SGHTA, CDR2 FQGNSA, per germline. The CDR3 protein is CASSGGGGSSYNEQYF. DNA of the CDR3: TGTGCCAGCAGCGGTGGGGGCGGGAGCTCCTACAATGAGCAGTACTTC.

This chain connects TRBV5-5 to TRBJ1-6; 7 positions agree with TRBD1. Germline trimming cut 2 bases from V and 9 bases from J; bases unmatched to any gene: 5. This CDR3 is 14 amino acids long. Per the germline V gene, CDR1 is SGHKS and CDR2 is YYEKEE (reference sequence). The CDR3 DNA is TGTGCCAGCAGCTTCTTAGGGGGCCTTTCACCCCTCCACTTT. Translated: CASSFLGGLSPLHF. Full variable domain (remainder filled in from reference TRBV5-5 and TRBJ1-6): DAGVTQSPTHLIKTRGQQVTLRCSPISGHKSVSWYQQVLGQGPQFIFQYYEKEERGRGNFPDRFSARQFPNYSSELNVNALLLGDSALYLCASSFLGGLSPLHFGNGTRLTVT.

The CDR3 DNA reads as TGTGCCAGCAGCTACACTCTGGGGCAGGCTAGAAACTATGGCTACACCTTC. Protein sequence: CASSYTLGQARNYGYTF. The chain joins TRBV11-2 to TRBJ1-2, with a weak D call TRBD1 (5 bases). The CDR3 length is 17 residues. Germline CDR1 and CDR2: SGHAT and FQNNGV. Trimming shortened V by 4 bases and J by 2 bases, and 20 bases separated the two germline ends.

V and J are TRBV6-8 and TRBJ2-5; TRBD1 might be the D (7 bases). The end of the DNA is better explained by TRBJ2-7, so the J call may be wrong. The germline gives CDR1 MNHGY, CDR2 SAAAGT. The CDR3 covers 13 residues. CDR3 loop: CASSWPGGNEQYF. In DNA form, the CDR3 reads TGTGCCAGCAGTTGGCCAGGGGGGAACGAGCAGTACTTC.

The gene calls are TRBV7-9 and TRBJ2-3; tentative D call: TRBD2 (6 bases). V shed 6 bases and J shed 6 bases, with 13 bases lying between them. The CDR3 sequence is 13 residues long. Germline lookup yields CDR1 SEHNR and CDR2 FQNEAQ (reference sequence). The CDR3 nucleotides read TGTGCCAGCAGTGCCTCGGGAGTGGATACGCAGTATTTT. As protein: CASSASGVDTQYF.

The J gene is TRBJ2-7, the V gene TRBV12-3 or TRBV12-4; D could derive from TRBD1 or TRBD2 (5 bases each). CDR3 length: 13 amino acids. CDR3 loop: CASLGDDTYEQYF. In nucleotides, the CDR3 is TGTGCGAGCCTGGGGGACGACACCTACGAGCAGTACTTC.

CDR3 sequence: CSVEILAGGREQFF. The CDR3 nucleotides read TGCAGCGTTGAAATTCTAGCGGGGGGGCGCGAGCAGTTCTTC. This chain connects TRBV29-1 to TRBJ2-1, with TRBD2 matching over 12 bases. Germline CDR1 reads SQVTM; CDR2 reads ANQGSEA. The J segment lost 10 bases and the V segment lost 2 bases, leaving 6 bases of the junction unmatched. The CDR3 is made up of 14 amino acids.

The chain recombines TRBV20-1 with TRBJ2-1; TRBD1 matches at 9 bases. This CDR3 region has 17 residues. Trimming removed 0 bases from V and 7 bases from J; junction bases left unmatched: 13. Germline-derived CDR1 and CDR2 are DFQATT and SNEGSKA (reference sequence). The chain's CDR3 is CSARDRLGDRVMNEQFF. The CDR3, as DNA: TGCAGTGCTAGAGATCGATTGGGGGACAGGGTAATGAATGAGCAGTTCTTC.

The chain joins TRBV20-1 to TRBJ2-1; 9 nucleotides align to TRBD2. The trim removed 4 bases at V and 3 bases at J, leaving 7 bases unmatched. CDR3 size: 15 residues. Germline loops: CDR1 DFQATT, CDR2 SNEGSKA (reference sequence). CDR3 sequence reads: CSAIRREGGYNEQFF. DNA of the CDR3: TGCAGTGCTATCAGGCGGGAGGGGGGCTACAATGAGCAGTTCTTC.